These T cell receptor beta chains were read from a single sample in a study of a mutant IDH1 vaccine in newly diagnosed glioma. These receptors lack a known antigen. Using immunoSEQ multiplex PCR, the repertoire was profiled, and TCRdb retains in-frame clones only, with some absent. The sample has 35,000 to 40,000 clones, 84% seen once. Here the sequenced sample was PBMCs, taken from a glioma patient whose treatment included an IDH1 peptide vaccine. The source of these receptors is a man aged 35 to 55 with glioma. CDR3s include the opening cysteine and the closing phenylalanine or tryptophan. D genes are given only for firm matches. Size is omitted from some rows. Given values are once, few, many or a class for expanded clones.

j_call,d_call,v_call,clone_size,cdr3_nt,cdr3_aa
TRBJ2-5,TRBD1,TRBV19,-,TGTGCCAGTAATCCTTCAGGACAGGGGAGGGCAGAGACCCAGTACTTC,CASNPSGQGRAETQYF
TRBJ2-7,TRBD2,TRBV20-1,-,TGCAGTGACGCGACTAGCGGGAGGCAGTACTTC,CSDATSGRQYF
TRBJ2-3,-,TRBV2,-,TGTGCCAGCTCCTACGGAACGCCCCGGATACGGGAAGGTCGTTTGAACATCCATACGCAGTATTTT,CASSYGTPRIREGRLNIHTQYF
TRBJ2-6,TRBD1,TRBV2,-,TGTGCCAGCAGACCTCAGGGGGCGGGTGGGGCCAACGTCCTGACTTTC,CASRPQGAGGANVLTF
TRBJ2-1,TRBD2,TRBV9,-,TGTGCCAGCAGTCCGACTAGCGGGAGCGATGAGCAGTTCTTC,CASSPTSGSDEQFF
TRBJ2-7,-,TRBV7-8,-,TGTGCCAGCAGCGCGCCACAGAGCGCCTACGAGCAGTACTTC,CASSAPQSAYEQYF
TRBJ1-5,-,TRBV10-3,few,TGTGCCATCAGTGAGTCGGGGGCCCGTTACGGTCAGCCCCAGCATTTT,CAISESGARYGQPQHF
TRBJ2-5,-,TRBV21-1,-,TGTGCCAGCAGCAGACCGCAGGGCCAAGAGACCCAGTACTTC,CASSRPQGQETQYF
TRBJ2-7,-,TRBV6-5,-,TGTGCCAGCGGGGCAACCTACGAGCAGTACTTC,CASGATYEQYF
TRBJ2-1,-,TRBV5-1,-,TGCGCCAGCAGCTTCGCCCGGGGGTCCTACAATGAGCAGTTCTTC,CASSFARGSYNEQFF
TRBJ2-7,-,TRBV6-5,once,TGTGCCAGCAGTTACATAGCAGGCAGCTCCTACGAGCAGTACTTC,CASSYIAGSSYEQYF
TRBJ2-1,-,TRBV29-1,once,TGCAGCGTTCTTGGTCGGGACTCTAGCTCCAATGAGCAGTTCTTC,CSVLGRDSSSNEQFF
TRBJ2-5,-,TRBV6-4,-,TGTGCCAGCAGTAGACAGGGAGGGGGACAAGAGACCCAGTACTTC,CASSRQGGGQETQYF
TRBJ1-2,-,TRBV7-9,-,TGTGCCAGCAGTACCAGGGCGACCAACTATGGCTACACCTTC,CASSTRATNYGYTF
TRBJ2-7,TRBD2,TRBV5-4,-,TGTGCCAGCAGCTTGGACGGCGGGAGCTCCTACGAGCAGTACTTC,CASSLDGGSSYEQYF
TRBJ2-1,TRBD2,TRBV10-2,-,TGCGCCACCCGACTAGCGGGGGAGGATGAGCAGTTCTTC,CATRLAGEDEQFF
TRBJ2-2,-,TRBV14,-,TGTGCCAGCAGTTTAGGTGCCCTAAGGACCGGGGAGCTGTTTTTT,CASSLGALRTGELFF
TRBJ1-4,TRBD1,TRBV9,-,TGTGCCAGCAGCGACCTAGCGGGACAGGCTAATGAAAAACTGTTTTTT,CASSDLAGQANEKLFF
TRBJ2-4,-,TRBV4-3,-,TGCGCCAGCAGCCAAGGATTAGGGCAGGGAAACATTCAGTACTTC,CASSQGLGQGNIQYF
TRBJ2-3,TRBD2,TRBV5-4,-,TGTGCCAGCAGCTTTCTAGCGGGACCCCAAGATACGCAGTATTTT,CASSFLAGPQDTQYF
TRBJ1-4,-,TRBV9,once,TGTGCCAGCCAGGCGGGCACAGCTAATGAAAAACTGTTTTTT,CASQAGTANEKLFF
TRBJ2-1,TRBD2,TRBV2,-,TGTGCCAGCAGGAAGCGGGAGGGCCTGGGTGAGCAGTTCTTC,CASRKREGLGEQFF
TRBJ2-7,-,TRBV27,-,TGTGCCAGCAGTTTATGGGGGAGCTCCTCCTACGAGCAGTACTTC,CASSLWGSSSYEQYF
TRBJ2-5,-,TRBV2,-,TGTGCCAGCATCCCCCGAGGGGAGAGGGGGACCCAGTACTTC,CASIPRGERGTQYF
TRBJ2-1,-,TRBV27,-,TGTGCCAGCACCAGCGGGCTTGAGCAGTTCTTC,CASTSGLEQFF
TRBJ2-3,-,TRBV4-2,few,TGTGCCAGCAGCCAAGTATCAGCGGAAGGCACAGATACGCAGTATTTT,CASSQVSAEGTDTQYF
TRBJ1-2,-,TRBV4-2,-,TGTGCCAGCAGCCAAGGGCGGGAGACTAACTATGGCTACACCTTC,CASSQGRETNYGYTF